Listed here are 6 T cell receptor beta chains from one sample, sequenced in a study of blood T cell repertoires in COVID-19. The protocol was immunoSEQ multiplex PCR, while the TCRdb copy is restricted to in-frame clones and leaves out a portion. The repertoire holds 70,000 to 95,000 clones, with approximately 89% as singletons. The sequenced sample consisted of peripheral blood. These receptors all come from a man aged 50-59 years with active COVID-19.

The genes are TRBV19 and TRBJ1-6, with 7 bases that match TRBD1. Germline values: CDR1 LNHDA, CDR2 SQIVND (reference sequence). CDR3 size: 14 residues. The trim removed 8 bases at V and 6 bases at J, leaving 7 bases unmatched. CDR3 nucleotides: TGTGCCAGTCGCCGACAGGGTTTTAATTCACCCCTCCACTTT. Its translation: CASRRQGFNSPLHF.

A few counts support this clone. V is TRBV5-4 and J is TRBJ2-7, with 7 bases lining up with TRBD2. The V gene end was trimmed by 1 base and the J gene end by 0 bases; junction bases not matched to a gene: 4. This CDR3 spans 15 amino acids. The V gene's germline CDR1 is SGHNT and CDR2 YYREEE (reference sequence). CDR3 DNA: TGTGCCAGCAGCTTGTTGCGGGAGATCTCCTACGAGCAGTACTTC. As protein: CASSLLREISYEQYF.

V and J are TRBV5-1 and TRBJ2-1, with TRBD2 identical over 11 bases. The CDR3 extends over 17 amino acids. Germline V CDR1 and CDR2: SGHRS, YFSETQ. V lost 4 bases and J lost 4; bases outside the gene matches: 10. CDR3 in DNA: TGCGCCAGCAGCCGCGGGGAACTAGCGGGGGCGTACAATGAGCAGTTCTTC. Translated, it gives CASSRGELAGAYNEQFF.

The gene calls are TRBV4-3 and TRBJ1-2; D possibly corresponds to TRBD1 (6 bases). Trimming removed 1 base at V and 3 bases at J, with 15 bases between. Germline lookup yields CDR1 LGHNA and CDR2 YSLEER. The CDR3 has 16 residues. CDR3 nucleotide sequence: TGCGCCAGCAGCCAAGTTTGGGGGCTGGGAGACTATGGCTACACCTTC. Protein sequence: CASSQVWGLGDYGYTF.

The chain couples TRBV19 to TRBJ1-5, with D maybe TRBD1 (6 bases). V lost 3 bases, J lost 3 bases, and 12 bases lay in between. Germline CDR1 and CDR2: LNHDA and SQIVND (reference sequence). CDR3 length equals 15 residues. The CDR3 DNA reads as TGTGCCAGTAGTATGGTCAGGGGCAACAATCAGCCCCAGCATTTT. Translating it yields CASSMVRGNNQPQHF.

V and J are TRBV5-8 and TRBJ2-3, with 11 bases lining up with TRBD2. Per germline, CDR1 SGHTS and CDR2 YDEGEE. The trim removed 4 bases at V and 3 bases at J, leaving 10 bases unmatched. This CDR3 comprises 17 residues. The CDR3 is CASSALAGGPGTDTQYF. The CDR3 DNA sequence: TGTGCCAGCAGCGCCTTAGCGGGAGGGCCAGGGACAGATACGCAGTATTTT.